Sequencing of this T cell receptor beta chain was carried out in a study of cytomegalovirus exposure and HLA in healthy donors. Per the germline V gene, CDR1 is ENHRY and CDR2 is SYGVKD. The CDR3 has 14 amino acids. The ends lost 6 bases at V and 6 bases at J; junction bases unmatched: 9. This clone was seen more than once but under ten times. The target antigen is unknown. The PCR employed 60 Vbeta primers together with 13 Jbeta primers. The authors' processing: Per a later analysis, the number of unique TCR beta chains was around 79 million, of which roughly 10 million were shared. Repertoires were generated with immunoSEQ multiplex PCR, while TCRdb's copy carries only in-frame clones and drops some. V, J and clone size were drawn from that table, and D and trimming were deduced from the DNA. The sample includes 85,000 to 120,000 clones, around 63% seen only once; the top ten take more than 4.5%.

Findings and caveats of the study: Most subjects' HLA-A and HLA-B alleles were reportedly predicted from TCR beta sequences. For presence/absence analyses, sequencing depth was assumed to be roughly uniform across donors. Association of a missense DCLRE1C variant with TCR beta V- and J-gene trimming was reported in a later analysis.

The source is a human donor in good health. Sequencing was performed on PBMCs. The V and J genes are TRBV10-3 and TRBJ1-2; 8 bases agree with TRBD1. The CDR3 spells CAISVDRGGDGYTF. Written as DNA, the CDR3 is TGTGCCATCAGCGTAGACAGGGGAGGCGATGGCTACACCTTC.